This section outlines one TCR beta chain sequence together with its context. These data originate in a study of Graves' ophthalmopathy and Graves' hyperthyroidism. At the level of the study: Ahead of any treatment, peripheral blood was obtained at the initial diagnosis.

The authors amplified TCR beta CDR3 regions from RNA transcripts. Second-round multiplex PCR came after a first-round RT-PCR that employed HTBI primers. TCRdb redid the calling of the multiplex PCR reads with MiXCR, one entry per CDR3 protein. The repertoire has fewer than 400,000 distinct CDR3 sequences, 15% to 20% of them found once; the top ten carry more than 1.5%. Sequenced input: peripheral blood. The source of this sequence is a woman younger than 35 with Graves' ophthalmopathy.

Here the CDR3 reads CASRQGSPNYGYTF. Written as DNA, the CDR3 is TGTGCCAGCAGACAGGGTTCGCCTAACTATGGCTACACCTTC. This sequence joins TRBV6-1 and TRBJ1-2; D might be TRBD1 (6 bases). This CDR3 is built from 14 residues. Trimming took 6 bases from V and 0 from J, leaving 11 bases between them. CDR1 MNHNS and CDR2 SASEGT come from the germline V gene.